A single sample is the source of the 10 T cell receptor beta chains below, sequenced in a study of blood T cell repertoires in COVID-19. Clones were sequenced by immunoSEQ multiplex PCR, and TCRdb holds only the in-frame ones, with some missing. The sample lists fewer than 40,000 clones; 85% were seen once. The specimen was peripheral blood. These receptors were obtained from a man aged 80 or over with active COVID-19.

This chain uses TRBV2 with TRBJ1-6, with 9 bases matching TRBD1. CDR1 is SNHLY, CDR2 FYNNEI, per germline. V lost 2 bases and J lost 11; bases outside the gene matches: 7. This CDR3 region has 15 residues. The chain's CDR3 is CASSERGTGFTPLHF. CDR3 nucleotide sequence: TGTGCCAGCAGTGAAAGAGGGACAGGGTTCACACCCCTCCACTTT.

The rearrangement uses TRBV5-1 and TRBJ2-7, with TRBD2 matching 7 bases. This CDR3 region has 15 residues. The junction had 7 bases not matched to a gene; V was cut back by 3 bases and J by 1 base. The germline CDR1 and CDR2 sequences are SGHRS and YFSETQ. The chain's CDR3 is CASSSGPRGSYEQYF. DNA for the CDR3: TGCGCCAGCAGCTCGGGACCGCGGGGGTCCTACGAGCAGTACTTC.

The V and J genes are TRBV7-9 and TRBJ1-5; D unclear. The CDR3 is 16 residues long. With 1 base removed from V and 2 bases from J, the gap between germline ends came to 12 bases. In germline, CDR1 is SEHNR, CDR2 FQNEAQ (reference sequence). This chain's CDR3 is CASSLEQNSGNQPQHF. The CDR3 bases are TGTGCCAGCAGCTTAGAACAGAATTCGGGCAATCAGCCCCAGCATTTT.

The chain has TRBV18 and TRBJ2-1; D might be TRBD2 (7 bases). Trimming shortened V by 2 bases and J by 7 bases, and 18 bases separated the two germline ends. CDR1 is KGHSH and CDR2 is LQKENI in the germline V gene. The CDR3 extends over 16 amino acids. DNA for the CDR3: TGTGCCAGCTCACCAATGACTGCGGGGGCCAGGAATGAGCAGTTCTTC. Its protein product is CASSPMTAGARNEQFF.

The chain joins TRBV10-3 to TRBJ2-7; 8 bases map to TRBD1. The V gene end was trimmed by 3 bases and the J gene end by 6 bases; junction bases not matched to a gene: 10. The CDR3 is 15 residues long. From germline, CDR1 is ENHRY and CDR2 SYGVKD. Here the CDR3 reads CAISDSRDRPSEQYF. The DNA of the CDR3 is TGTGCCATCAGTGATTCCCGGGACAGGCCAAGCGAGCAGTACTTC.

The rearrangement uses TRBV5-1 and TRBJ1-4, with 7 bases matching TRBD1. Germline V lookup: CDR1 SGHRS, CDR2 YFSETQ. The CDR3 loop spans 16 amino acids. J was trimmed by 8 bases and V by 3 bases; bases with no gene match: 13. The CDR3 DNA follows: TGCGCCAGCAGCTCCACCGAACAGGGGAAATGGGAAAAACTGTTTTTT. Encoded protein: CASSSTEQGKWEKLFF.

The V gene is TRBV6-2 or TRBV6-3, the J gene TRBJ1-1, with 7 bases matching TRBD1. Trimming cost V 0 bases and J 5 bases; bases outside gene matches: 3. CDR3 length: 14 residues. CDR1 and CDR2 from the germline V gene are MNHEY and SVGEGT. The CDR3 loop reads CASSYSGDSTEAFF. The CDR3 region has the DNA TGTGCCAGCAGTTACTCGGGGGACAGTACTGAAGCTTTCTTT.

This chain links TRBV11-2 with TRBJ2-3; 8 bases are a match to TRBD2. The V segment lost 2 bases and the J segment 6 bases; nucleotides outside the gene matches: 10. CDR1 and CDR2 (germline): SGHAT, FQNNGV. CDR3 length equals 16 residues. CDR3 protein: CASSLNVAGSADTQYF. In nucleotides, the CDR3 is TGTGCCAGCAGCTTAAACGTAGCGGGGTCAGCGGATACGCAGTATTTT.

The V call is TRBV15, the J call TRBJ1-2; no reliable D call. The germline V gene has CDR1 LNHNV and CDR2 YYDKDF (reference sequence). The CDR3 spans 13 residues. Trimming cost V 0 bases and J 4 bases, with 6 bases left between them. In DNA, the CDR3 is TGTGCCACCAGCAGAGATCTCGGCTATGGCTACACCTTC. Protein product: CATSRDLGYGYTF.

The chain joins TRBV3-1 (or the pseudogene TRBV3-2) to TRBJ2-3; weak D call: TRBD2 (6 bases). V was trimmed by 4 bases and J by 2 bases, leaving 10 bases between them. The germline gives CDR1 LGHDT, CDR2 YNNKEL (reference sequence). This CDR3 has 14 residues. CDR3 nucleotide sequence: TGTGCCAGCAGCCGACTAGTTCACACAGATACGCAGTATTTT. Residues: CASSRLVHTDTQYF.